The 20 T cell receptor beta chains below come from one sample, sequenced in a study of identical twins. TCRdb reprocessed the 5' RACE reads with MiXCR, giving one entry per CDR3 protein. The sample records 500,000 to 550,000 distinct CDR3 sequences, roughly a fifth being singletons. The data also belong to a second study, concerning T cells expressing NK-cell markers.

The sample comprised CD4+ T cells sorted from blood. Every receptor here comes from a young woman in good health.

The genes are TRBV5-1 and TRBJ2-3; no clear D gene. There are 12 residues in the CDR3. Trimming took 1 base from V and 5 from J, leaving 5 bases between them. Germline V gives CDR1 SGHRS, CDR2 YFSETQ. The CDR3 DNA reads as TGCGCCAGCAGCTTGACGGTAGATACGCAGTATTTT. Translation: CASSLTVDTQYF. The entire variable domain, with the rest obtained from reference TRBV5-1 and TRBJ2-3, is as follows: KAGVTQTPRYLIKTRGQQVTLSCSPISGHRSVSWYQQTPGQGLQFLFEYFSETQRNKGNFPGRFSGRQFSNSRSEMNVSTLELGDSALYLCASSLTVDTQYFGPGTRLTVL.

The gene calls are TRBV5-1 and TRBJ2-7, with TRBD2 identical over 7 bases. Germline V gives CDR1 SGHRS, CDR2 YFSETQ. Unmatched junction bases numbered 4, after V lost 0 bases and J lost 4 bases. The CDR3 covers 14 residues. This CDR3 is CASSLAAGRYEQYF. The CDR3 nucleotides are TGCGCCAGCAGCTTGGCGGCCGGGAGGTACGAGCAGTACTTC.

This clonotype was detected only once. This may be a read error, as it is one base from a much larger clone. V and J are TRBV29-1 and TRBJ2-2; maybe TRBD2 (5 bases). CDR3 length: 12 residues. Germline CDR1 and CDR2: SQVTM and ANQGSEA. The CDR3 loop is CSVAVNAGELVF. The CDR3 bases are TGCAGCGTTGCGGTAAACGCCGGGGAGCTGGTTTTT.

V gene TRBV6-1 combines with J gene TRBJ1-1, with 8 positions matching TRBD1. Looked up from germline, CDR1 is MNHNS and CDR2 is SASEGT. The CDR3 consists of 14 residues. Unmatched junction bases numbered 5, after V lost 5 bases and J lost 3 bases. The CDR3 region is CASSRQGAYTEAFF. CDR3 bases: TGTGCCAGCAGTCGTCAGGGGGCATACACTGAAGCTTTCTTT.

This clonotype came up a few times. The rearrangement links TRBV7-2 to TRBJ2-7; 7 positions match TRBD1. J lost 2 bases, V lost 8 bases, and 12 bases had no gene match. This CDR3 comprises 15 residues. The germline CDR1 and CDR2 sequences are SGHTA and FQGNSA. The CDR3 coding sequence is TGTGCCAGCCGAACTCAACAGGGGTCCACCTACGAGCAGTACTTC. This encodes CASRTQQGSTYEQYF.

The chain employs TRBV7-2 and TRBJ1-6; 7 bases map to TRBD1. Losses at the gene ends were 0 bases for V and 6 bases for J; bases not matched to a gene: 2. CDR3 length equals 15 residues. The germline V gene encodes CDR1 SGHTA and CDR2 FQGNSA. The CDR3 region is CASSLARGGNSPLHF. The DNA of the CDR3 is TGTGCCAGCAGCTTAGCCAGGGGGGGTAATTCACCCCTCCACTTT. The whole variable domain, remainder taken from reference TRBV7-2 and TRBJ1-6, is GAGVSQSPSNKVTEKGKDVELRCDPISGHTALYWYRQSLGQGLEFLIYFQGNSAPDKSGLPSDRFSAERTGGSVSTLTIQRTQQEDSAVYLCASSLARGGNSPLHFGNGTRLTVT.

The chain joins TRBV20-1 to TRBJ1-1, with D unclear. Germline assignment: CDR1 DFQATT and CDR2 SNEGSKA (reference sequence). Trimming took 2 bases from V and 6 from J, leaving 16 bases between them. The CDR3 covers 14 residues. The CDR3 here is CSARPVHPSAEAFF. The CDR3 coding sequence is TGCAGTGCTAGACCCGTCCACCCCAGCGCTGAAGCTTTCTTT.

CDR3 in DNA: TGCAGTGCTTCCGGACAGGGGGTAGGCGCTGAAAAACTGTTTTTT. This encodes CSASGQGVGAEKLFF. This chain joins TRBV20-1 and TRBJ1-4; 10 nucleotides line up with TRBD1. The length of the CDR3 is 15 residues. Germline V gives CDR1 DFQATT, CDR2 SNEGSKA (reference sequence). J gave up 7 bases and V 5 bases, and 10 bases lay outside the gene matches.

This clonotype was counted between two and nine times. The rearrangement joins TRBV25-1 to TRBJ2-7; D may be TRBD2 (7 bases). Looked up from germline, CDR1 is MGHDK and CDR2 is SYGVNS. Trimming took off 3 bases at V and 2 bases at J, with 14 bases between the two ends. The CDR3 runs 15 residues. CDR3 bases: TGTGCCAGCAGTGATTGGAAGGGGGGGCCCTACGAGCAGTACTTC. It specifies CASSDWKGGPYEQYF.

The gene calls are TRBV10-3 and TRBJ2-1; perhaps TRBD2 as D (5 bases). Germline V gene lookup returns CDR1 ENHRY and CDR2 SYGVKD. Trimming shortened V by 4 bases and J by 4 bases, and 11 bases separated the two germline ends. This CDR3 is 14 amino acids long. CDR3 region: CAISGPTGYNEQFF. The CDR3 nucleotides are TGTGCCATCAGTGGCCCGACGGGATACAATGAGCAGTTCTTC.

The gene calls are TRBV29-1 and TRBJ1-2; 7 bases are a match to TRBD1. V was pared by 4 bases and J by 1 base, with 12 bases of the junction left unmatched. The CDR3 sequence is 16 residues long. Germline lookup yields CDR1 SQVTM and CDR2 ANQGSEA. The CDR3 DNA follows: TGCAGCGTTGGGGGGACAGTCAATTTACTTAACTATGGCTACACCTTC. Translating gives CSVGGTVNLLNYGYTF.

This clonotype was found a few times. The J gene is TRBJ2-1, the V gene TRBV12-3 or TRBV12-4; no clear D gene. This CDR3 spans 15 amino acids. The V end was cut by 6 bases, the J end by 9 bases, with 21 bases between. CDR3 residues: CASSFGFLPASEQFF. In DNA form, the CDR3 reads TGTGCCAGCAGCTTTGGTTTCCTCCCCGCGAGTGAGCAGTTCTTC.

The V gene is TRBV6-1, the J gene TRBJ2-1; a weak D match, TRBD2 (6 bases). In germline, CDR1 is MNHNS, CDR2 SASEGT. The CDR3 loop spans 14 amino acids. Trimming took off 8 bases at V and 8 bases at J, with 19 bases between the two ends. The CDR3, as DNA: TGTGCCAGCGGGCTACCGGAGGGCCCGGATGAGCAGTTCTTC. Residues: CASGLPEGPDEQFF.

This chain links TRBV20-1 with TRBJ1-2, with D uncertain. The CDR3 is 18 amino acids. Deletions cut 3 bases from V and 4 bases from J, with 27 bases between. From germline, CDR1 is DFQATT and CDR2 SNEGSKA (reference sequence). The CDR3: CSARGRRVSPVTSYGYTF. The DNA for the CDR3 is TGCAGTGCTAGGGGCAGGCGAGTCAGTCCAGTTACGTCCTATGGCTACACCTTC.

This clonotype was seen at least ten times. The rearrangement links TRBV11-2 to TRBJ2-3; D is ambiguous. Germline lookup yields CDR1 SGHAT and CDR2 FQNNGV. The CDR3 runs to 17 residues. Trimming shortened V by 7 bases and J by 0 bases, and 20 bases separated the two germline ends. The CDR3 DNA reads as TGTGCCAGCACCTCAGCCATCGGCGTTTACAGCACAGATACGCAGTATTTT. This encodes CASTSAIGVYSTDTQYF.

V is TRBV14 and J is TRBJ2-3; TRBD2 aligns across 8 bases. The CDR3 has 12 residues. Germline values: CDR1 SGHDN, CDR2 FVKESK. V lost 4 bases, J lost 8 bases, and 2 bases stayed unmatched. The CDR3 sequence is CASSPGGATQYF. Written as DNA, the CDR3 is TGTGCCAGCAGCCCCGGGGGGGCTACGCAGTATTTT.

The chain couples TRBV2 to TRBJ2-1, with D possibly TRBD2 on 6 matching bases. CDR3 length: 15 amino acids. Germline V gives CDR1 SNHLY, CDR2 FYNNEI. V dropped 2 bases and J dropped 8 bases, with 16 bases sitting between them. The CDR3 reads CASSELAIPYHEQFF. CDR3 sequence (DNA): TGTGCCAGCAGTGAACTAGCGATCCCTTACCATGAGCAGTTCTTC. The full variable domain, its missing parts supplied by reference TRBV2 and TRBJ2-1, is EPEVTQTPSHQVTQMGQEVILRCVPISNHLYFYWYRQILGQKVEFLVSFYNNEISEKSEIFDDQFSVERPDGSNFTLKIRSTKLEDSAMYFCASSELAIPYHEQFFGPGTRLTVL.

This chain joins TRBV10-3 and TRBJ2-5, with 7 nucleotides matching TRBD2. CDR1 and CDR2 from the germline V gene are ENHRY and SYGVKD. After removal of 3 bases from V and 0 bases from J, the junction contained 1 base not matched to a gene. The CDR3 extends over 14 amino acids. The CDR3 DNA follows: TGTGCCATCAGTGAAACTAGCGACCAAGAGACCCAGTACTTC. It codes for CAISETSDQETQYF.

This clonotype has ten or more counts. The J gene is TRBJ1-2, the V gene TRBV28; D is undetermined. The CDR3 is 13 residues long. The V gene's germline CDR1 is MDHEN and CDR2 SYDVKM. Between the trimmed V and J ends, which lost 9 bases and 2 bases, there was a span of 13 bases. CDR3 region: CASRGPANYGYTF. CDR3 nucleotides: TGTGCCAGTCGAGGCCCCGCGAACTATGGCTACACCTTC.

This chain connects TRBV12-5 to TRBJ2-7; 7 bases align to TRBD1. The CDR3 length is 14 residues. CDR1 and CDR2 (germline): LGHNT, FRNRAP. J lost 4 bases, V lost 1 base, and 4 bases had no gene match. The CDR3 DNA follows: TGTGCTAGTGGTTTGGGTCAGACAGGGTACGAGCAGTACTTC. As protein: CASGLGQTGYEQYF.